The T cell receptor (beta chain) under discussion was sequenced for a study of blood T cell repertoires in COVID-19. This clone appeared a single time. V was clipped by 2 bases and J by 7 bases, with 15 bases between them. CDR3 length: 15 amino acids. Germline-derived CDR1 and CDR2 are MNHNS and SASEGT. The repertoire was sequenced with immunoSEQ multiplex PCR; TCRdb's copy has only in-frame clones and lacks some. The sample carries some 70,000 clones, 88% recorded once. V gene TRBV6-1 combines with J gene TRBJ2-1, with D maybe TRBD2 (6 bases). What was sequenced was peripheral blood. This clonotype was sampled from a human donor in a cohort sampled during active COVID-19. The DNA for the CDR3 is TGTGCCAGCAGTGAAAGTGGGGCAGGGAGGAATGAGCAGTTCTTC. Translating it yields CASSESGAGRNEQFF.